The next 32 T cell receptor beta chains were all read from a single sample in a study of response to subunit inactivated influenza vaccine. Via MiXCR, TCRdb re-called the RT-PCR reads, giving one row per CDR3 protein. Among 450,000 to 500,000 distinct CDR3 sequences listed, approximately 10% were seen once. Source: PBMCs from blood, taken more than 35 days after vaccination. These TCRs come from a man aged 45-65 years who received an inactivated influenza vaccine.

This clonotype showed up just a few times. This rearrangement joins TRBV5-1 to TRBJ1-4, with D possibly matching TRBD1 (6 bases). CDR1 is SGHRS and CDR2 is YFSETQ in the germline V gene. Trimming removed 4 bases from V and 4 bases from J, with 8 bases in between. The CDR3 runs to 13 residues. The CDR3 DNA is TGCGCCAGCAGCCGGGGGCTTAATGAAAAACTGTTTTTT. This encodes CASSRGLNEKLFF.

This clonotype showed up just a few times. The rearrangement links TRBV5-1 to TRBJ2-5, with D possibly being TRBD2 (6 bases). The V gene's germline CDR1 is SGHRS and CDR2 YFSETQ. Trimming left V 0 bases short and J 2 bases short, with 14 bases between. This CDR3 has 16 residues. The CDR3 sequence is CASSLAGTGPQETQYF. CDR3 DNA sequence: TGCGCCAGCAGCTTGGCCGGGACTGGGCCTCAAGAGACCCAGTACTTC.

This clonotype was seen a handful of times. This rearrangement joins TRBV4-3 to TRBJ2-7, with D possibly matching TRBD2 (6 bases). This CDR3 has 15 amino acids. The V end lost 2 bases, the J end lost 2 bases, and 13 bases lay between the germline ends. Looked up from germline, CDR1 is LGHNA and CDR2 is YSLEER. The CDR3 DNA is TGCGCCAGCAGCCAACTGCGGGGAAACACCTACGAGCAGTACTTC. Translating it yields CASSQLRGNTYEQYF.

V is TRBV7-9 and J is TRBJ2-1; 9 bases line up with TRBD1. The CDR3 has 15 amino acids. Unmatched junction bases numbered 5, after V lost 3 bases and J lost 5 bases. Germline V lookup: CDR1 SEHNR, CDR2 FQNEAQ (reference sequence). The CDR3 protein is CASSFAQGAHNEQFF. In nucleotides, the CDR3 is TGTGCCAGCAGCTTTGCACAGGGGGCTCACAATGAGCAGTTCTTC. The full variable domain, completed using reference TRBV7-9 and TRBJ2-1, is DTGVSQNPRHKITKRGQNVTFRCDPISEHNRLYWYRQTLGQGPEFLTYFQNEAQLEKSRLLSDRFSAERPKGSFSTLEIQRTEQGDSAMYLCASSFAQGAHNEQFFGPGTRLTVL.

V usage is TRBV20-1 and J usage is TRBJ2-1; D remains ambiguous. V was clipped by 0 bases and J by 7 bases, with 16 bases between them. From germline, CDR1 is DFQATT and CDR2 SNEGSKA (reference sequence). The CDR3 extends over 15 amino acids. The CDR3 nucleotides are TGCAGTGCTAGAGAAACCCCTCTAGGGCTGAATGAGCAGTTCTTC. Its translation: CSARETPLGLNEQFF.

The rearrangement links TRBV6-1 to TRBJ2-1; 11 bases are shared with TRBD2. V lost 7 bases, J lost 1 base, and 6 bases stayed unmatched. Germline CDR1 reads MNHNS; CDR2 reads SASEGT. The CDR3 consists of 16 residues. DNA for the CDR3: TGTGCCAGCACCAGACTAGCGGGGATGTCCTACAATGAGCAGTTCTTC. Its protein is CASTRLAGMSYNEQFF.

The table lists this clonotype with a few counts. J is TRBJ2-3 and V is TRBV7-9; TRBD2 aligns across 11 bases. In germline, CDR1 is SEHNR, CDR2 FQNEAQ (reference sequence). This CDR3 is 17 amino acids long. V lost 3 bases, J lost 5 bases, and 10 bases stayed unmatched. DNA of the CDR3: TGTGCCAGCAGCTTTGCCACACTAGCGGGAGTGGGAGATACGCAGTATTTT. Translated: CASSFATLAGVGDTQYF. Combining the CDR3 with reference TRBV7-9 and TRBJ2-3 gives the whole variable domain DTGVSQNPRHKITKRGQNVTFRCDPISEHNRLYWYRQTLGQGPEFLTYFQNEAQLEKSRLLSDRFSAERPKGSFSTLEIQRTEQGDSAMYLCASSFATLAGVGDTQYFGPGTRLTVL.

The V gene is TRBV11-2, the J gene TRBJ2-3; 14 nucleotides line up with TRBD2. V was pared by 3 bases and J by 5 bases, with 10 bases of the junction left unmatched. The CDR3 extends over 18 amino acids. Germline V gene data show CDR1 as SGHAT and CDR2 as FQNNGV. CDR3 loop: CASSFVGLAGAGEDTQYF. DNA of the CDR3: TGTGCCAGCAGCTTCGTGGGACTAGCGGGGGCCGGCGAAGATACGCAGTATTTT.

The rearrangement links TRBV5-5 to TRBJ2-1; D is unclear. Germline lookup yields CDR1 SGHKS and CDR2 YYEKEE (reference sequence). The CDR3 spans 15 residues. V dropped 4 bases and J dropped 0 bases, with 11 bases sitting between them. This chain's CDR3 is CASSREVGSYNEQFF. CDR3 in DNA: TGTGCCAGCAGCCGAGAGGTAGGCTCCTACAATGAGCAGTTCTTC.

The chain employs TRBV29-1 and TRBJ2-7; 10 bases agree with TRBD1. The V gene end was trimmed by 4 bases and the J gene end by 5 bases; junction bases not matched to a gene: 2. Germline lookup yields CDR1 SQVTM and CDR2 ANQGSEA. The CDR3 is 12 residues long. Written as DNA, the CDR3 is TGCAGCGTTGGACAGGGGGCGGACGAGCAGTACTTC. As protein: CSVGQGADEQYF.

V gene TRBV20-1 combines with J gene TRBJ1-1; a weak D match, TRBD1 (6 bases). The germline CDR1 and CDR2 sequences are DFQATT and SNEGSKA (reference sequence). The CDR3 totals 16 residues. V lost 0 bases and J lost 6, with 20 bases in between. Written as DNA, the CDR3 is TGCAGTGCTAGAGATTCCGGGGGCCCTTGGAGTGCTGAAGCTTTCTTT. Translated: CSARDSGGPWSAEAFF.

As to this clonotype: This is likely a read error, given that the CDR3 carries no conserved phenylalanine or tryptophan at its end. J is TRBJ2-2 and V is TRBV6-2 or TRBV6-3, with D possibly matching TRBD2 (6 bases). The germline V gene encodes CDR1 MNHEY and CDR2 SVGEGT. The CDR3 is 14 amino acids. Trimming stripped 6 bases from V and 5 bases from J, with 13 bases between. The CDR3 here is CASSKLAGTGELFS. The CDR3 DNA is TGTGCCAGCAGCAAACTAGCAGGGACCGGGGAGCTGTTTTCT.

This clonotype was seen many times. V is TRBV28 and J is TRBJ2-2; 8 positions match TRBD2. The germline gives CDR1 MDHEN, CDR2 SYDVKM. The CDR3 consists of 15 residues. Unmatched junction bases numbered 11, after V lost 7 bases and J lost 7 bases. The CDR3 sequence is CASTRTSYKGGELFF. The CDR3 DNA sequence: TGTGCCAGCACCCGGACTAGCTACAAGGGCGGGGAGCTGTTTTTT.

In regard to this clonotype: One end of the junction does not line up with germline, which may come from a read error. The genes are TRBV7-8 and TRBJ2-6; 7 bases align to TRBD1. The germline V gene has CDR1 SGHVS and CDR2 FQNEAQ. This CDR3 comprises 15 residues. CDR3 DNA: TGTGCCAGCAGCTCGACAGGGCCTGGGGCCATCGTCCTGACTTTC. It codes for CASSSTGPGAIVLTF.

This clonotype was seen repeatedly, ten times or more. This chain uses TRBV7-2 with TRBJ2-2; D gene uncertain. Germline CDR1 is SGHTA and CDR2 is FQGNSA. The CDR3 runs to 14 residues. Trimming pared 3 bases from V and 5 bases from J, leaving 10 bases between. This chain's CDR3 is CASSLGRATGELFF. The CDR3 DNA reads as TGTGCCAGCAGCTTGGGCAGAGCTACCGGGGAGCTGTTTTTT.

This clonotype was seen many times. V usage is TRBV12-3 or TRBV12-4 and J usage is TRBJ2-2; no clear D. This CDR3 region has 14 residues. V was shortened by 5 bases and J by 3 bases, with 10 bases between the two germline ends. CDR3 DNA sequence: TGTGCCAGCAGTCCGATTGGGGACACCGGGGAGCTGTTTTTT. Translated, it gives CASSPIGDTGELFF.

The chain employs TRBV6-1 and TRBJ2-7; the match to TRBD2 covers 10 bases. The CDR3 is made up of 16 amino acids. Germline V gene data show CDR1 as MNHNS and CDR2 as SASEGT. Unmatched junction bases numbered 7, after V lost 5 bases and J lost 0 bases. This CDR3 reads CASSPLAGRSSYEQYF. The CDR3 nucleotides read TGTGCCAGCAGTCCACTAGCGGGGCGGAGCTCCTACGAGCAGTACTTC.

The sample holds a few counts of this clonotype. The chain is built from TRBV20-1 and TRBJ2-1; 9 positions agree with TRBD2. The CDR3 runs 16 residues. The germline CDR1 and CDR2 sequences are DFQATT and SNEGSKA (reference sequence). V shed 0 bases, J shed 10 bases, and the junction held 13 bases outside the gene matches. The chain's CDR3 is CSARDSSTSGAAEQFF. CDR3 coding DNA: TGCAGTGCTAGAGACTCTTCGACTAGCGGAGCCGCCGAGCAGTTCTTC.

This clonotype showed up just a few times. The CDR3, as DNA: TGTGCCAGCAGCTTAGTGTCGGCAGTCACTGAAGCTTTCTTT. Translating gives CASSLVSAVTEAFF. The J gene is TRBJ1-1, the V gene TRBV7-9, with D unresolved. The CDR3 covers 14 residues. Germline CDR1 SEHNR, CDR2 FQNEAQ (reference sequence). The V end was cut by 1 base, the J end by 4 bases, with 10 bases between.

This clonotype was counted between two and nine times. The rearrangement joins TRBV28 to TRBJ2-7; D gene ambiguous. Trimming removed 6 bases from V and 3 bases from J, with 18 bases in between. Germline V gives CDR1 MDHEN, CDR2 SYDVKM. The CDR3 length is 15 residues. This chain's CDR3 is CASRPADLTYYEQYF. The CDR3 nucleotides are TGTGCCAGCAGACCTGCCGACTTGACCTACTACGAGCAGTACTTC.

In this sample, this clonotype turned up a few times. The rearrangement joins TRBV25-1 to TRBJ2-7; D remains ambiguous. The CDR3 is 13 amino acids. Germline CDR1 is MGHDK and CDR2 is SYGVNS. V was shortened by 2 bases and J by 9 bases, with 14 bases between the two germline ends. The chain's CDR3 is CASSESWTRGQYF. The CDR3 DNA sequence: TGTGCCAGCAGTGAAAGCTGGACCAGAGGGCAGTACTTC.

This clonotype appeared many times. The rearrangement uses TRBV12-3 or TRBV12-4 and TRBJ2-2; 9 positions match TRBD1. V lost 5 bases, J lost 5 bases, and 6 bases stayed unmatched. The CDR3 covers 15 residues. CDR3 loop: CASSPRDRATGELFF. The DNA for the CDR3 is TGTGCCAGCAGTCCCCGGGACAGGGCTACCGGGGAGCTGTTTTTT.

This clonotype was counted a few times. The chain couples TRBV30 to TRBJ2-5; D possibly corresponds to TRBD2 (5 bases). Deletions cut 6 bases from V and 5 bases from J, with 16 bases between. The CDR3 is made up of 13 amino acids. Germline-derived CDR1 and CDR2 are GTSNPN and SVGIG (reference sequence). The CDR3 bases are TGTGCCTGTTCGGAAGGGAGTCGGGAGACCCAGTACTTC. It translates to CACSEGSRETQYF.

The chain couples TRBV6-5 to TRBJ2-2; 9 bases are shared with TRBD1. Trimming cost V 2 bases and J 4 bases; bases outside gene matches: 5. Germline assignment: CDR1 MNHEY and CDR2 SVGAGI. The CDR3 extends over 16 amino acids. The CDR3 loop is CASSYQTGGFTGELFF. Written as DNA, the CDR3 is TGTGCCAGCAGTTACCAGACAGGGGGATTCACCGGGGAGCTGTTTTTT.

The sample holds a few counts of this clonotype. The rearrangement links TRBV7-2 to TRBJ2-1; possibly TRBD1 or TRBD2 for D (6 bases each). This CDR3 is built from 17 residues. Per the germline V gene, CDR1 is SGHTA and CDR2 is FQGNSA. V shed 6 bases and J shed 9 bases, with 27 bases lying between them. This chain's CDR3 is CASRPWKGEVLTAEQFF. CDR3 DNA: TGTGCCAGCAGACCCTGGAAGGGGGAGGTTCTTACCGCTGAGCAGTTCTTC.

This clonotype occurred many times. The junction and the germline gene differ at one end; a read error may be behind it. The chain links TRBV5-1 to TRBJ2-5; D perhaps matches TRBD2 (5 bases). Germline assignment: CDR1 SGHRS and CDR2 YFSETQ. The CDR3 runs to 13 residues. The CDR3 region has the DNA TGTGCCAGCAGCTTAACCGGGGAGGAGACCCAGTACTTC. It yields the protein CASSLTGEETQYF.

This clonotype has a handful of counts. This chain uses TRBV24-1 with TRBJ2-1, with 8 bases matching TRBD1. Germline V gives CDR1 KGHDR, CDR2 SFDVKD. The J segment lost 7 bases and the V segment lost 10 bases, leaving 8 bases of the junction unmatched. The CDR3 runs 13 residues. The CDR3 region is CATKHDRGNEQFF. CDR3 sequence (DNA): TGTGCCACAAAGCATGACAGGGGAAATGAGCAGTTCTTC.

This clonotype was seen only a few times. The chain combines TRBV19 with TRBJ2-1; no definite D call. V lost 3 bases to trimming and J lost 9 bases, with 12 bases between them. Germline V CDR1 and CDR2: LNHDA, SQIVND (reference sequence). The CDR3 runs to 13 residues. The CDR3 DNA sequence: TGTGCCAGTAGTATCGGACGACGCTCTGAGCAGTTCTTC. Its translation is CASSIGRRSEQFF.

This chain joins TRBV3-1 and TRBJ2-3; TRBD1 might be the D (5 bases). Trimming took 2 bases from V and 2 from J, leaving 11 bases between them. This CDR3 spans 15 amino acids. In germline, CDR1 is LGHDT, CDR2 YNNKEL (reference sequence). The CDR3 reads CASSQRTWDTDTQYF. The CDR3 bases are TGTGCCAGCAGCCAAAGGACATGGGACACAGATACGCAGTATTTT.

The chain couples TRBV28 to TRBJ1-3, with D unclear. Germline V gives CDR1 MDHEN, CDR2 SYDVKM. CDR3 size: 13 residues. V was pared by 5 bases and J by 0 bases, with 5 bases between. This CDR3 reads CASSRLSGNTIYF. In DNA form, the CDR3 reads TGTGCCAGCAGTCGACTCTCTGGAAACACCATATATTTT.

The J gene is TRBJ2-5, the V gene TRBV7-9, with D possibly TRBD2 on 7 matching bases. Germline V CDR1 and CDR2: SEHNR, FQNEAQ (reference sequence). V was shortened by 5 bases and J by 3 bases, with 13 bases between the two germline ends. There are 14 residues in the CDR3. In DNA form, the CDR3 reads TGTGCCAGCAGCCGTTCGGGGGGCGAAGAGACCCAGTACTTC. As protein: CASSRSGGEETQYF. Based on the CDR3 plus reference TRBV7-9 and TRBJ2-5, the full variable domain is DTGVSQNPRHKITKRGQNVTFRCDPISEHNRLYWYRQTLGQGPEFLTYFQNEAQLEKSRLLSDRFSAERPKGSFSTLEIQRTEQGDSAMYLCASSRSGGEETQYFGPGTRLLVL.

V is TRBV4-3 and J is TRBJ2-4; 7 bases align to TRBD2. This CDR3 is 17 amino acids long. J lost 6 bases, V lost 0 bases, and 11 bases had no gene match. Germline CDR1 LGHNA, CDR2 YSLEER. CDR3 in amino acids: CASSQESRAGSGNIQYF. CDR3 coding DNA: TGCGCCAGCAGCCAAGAGAGTCGAGCGGGGAGCGGAAACATTCAGTACTTC.